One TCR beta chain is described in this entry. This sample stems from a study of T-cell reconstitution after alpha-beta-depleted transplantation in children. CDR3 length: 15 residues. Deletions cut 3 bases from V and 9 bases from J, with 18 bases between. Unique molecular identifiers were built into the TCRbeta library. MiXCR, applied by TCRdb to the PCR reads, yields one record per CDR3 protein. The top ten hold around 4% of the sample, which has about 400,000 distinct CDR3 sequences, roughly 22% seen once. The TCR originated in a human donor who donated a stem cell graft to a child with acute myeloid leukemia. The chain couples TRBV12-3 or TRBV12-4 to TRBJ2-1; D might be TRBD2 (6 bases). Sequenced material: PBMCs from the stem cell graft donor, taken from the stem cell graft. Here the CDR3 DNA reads TGTGCCAGCAGTTTGACTAGTGCCCCAACCGGTGAGCAGTTCTTC. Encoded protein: CASSLTSAPTGEQFF.